The subject of this entry is one TCR beta chain. In its sample, this clone was seen a few times. Its antigen has not been determined. The sample holds no much larger clone one base away, and base qualities are not on file. TCRbeta CDR3 regions were amplified from genomic DNA using the immunoSEQ Assay, a bias-controlled multiplex PCR. The study's own analysis went as follows. Within the assay, amplification of reference gene primers was used to estimate how many nucleated cells each sample contained. To quantify the absolute abundance of each unique TCRbeta CDR3 rearrangement, sequence reads were collapsed and filtered. For each sample, productive Simpson clonality was calculated as the square root of Simpson's diversity index over productive rearrangements. TCRdb provides this immuneACCESS table in a form limited to in-frame rearrangements. Some clones are lacking; in checked studies, under half of them reflect an unresolved V gene, and why the rest are absent is not known. V and J calls plus clone size are reproduced from that table; the DNA served to infer D and trimming. This sample comprises about 310,000 clones, 80% to 90% of them detected only once. The top ten constitute 1% of the sample.

The CDR3 runs 13 residues from the cysteine to the phenylalanine. Only the CDR3 part of the read is kept: 39 bases, read in frame from the first base. Trimming costs V 5 bases and J 2 bases, and their ends lie 10 bases apart. As encoded in the germline V gene, CDR1 is SGHAT while CDR2 is FQNNGV. The collaborating institutions used their own protocols to collect whole blood in K2EDTA tubes. Collaborator samples were shipped for TCRbeta analysis as frozen whole blood, isolated PBMCs, or DNA extracted from either sample type. The data were taken from a study of blood T cell repertoires in COVID-19 (dated by TCRdb to 2020 to 2022). In terms of the full investigation: The collaborator samples originated in the United States, Italy and Spain and spanned the acute and convalescent phases of COVID-19. The samples were drawn from the first 160 participants of the ongoing ImmuneRACE study and from 950 to 1,500 subjects provided by 6 global collaborators. The repertoires were released in a freely available public database intended as a resource for research on the immune response to SARS-CoV-2. The material from the prospective study consisted of cDNA or gDNA derived from T cells, B-cell-depleted T cells, or PBMCs. Subjects who had been exposed to COVID-19, were actively infected with it, or had recovered from it provided the deeply sampled blood TCRbeta repertoires that made up the dataset. Where available, HLA class I and class II types were obtained from metadata supplied by the sample provider rather than from assay-based typing. Nearly every sample came with metadata listing a de-identified subject ID, COVID-19 status, age in years and sex. General conclusions and limits of the study: The amount of clinical and demographic metadata varied by source and participant and was provided uncurated.

The sequence was collected from a man aged 50 or older with active or convalescent COVID-19. The sample comprised peripheral blood. This chain joins TRBV11-2 to TRBJ2-7; TRBD1 is perhaps the D gene, given 6 matching bases. For the CDR3, the sequence is CASSIRTAYEQYF. The DNA sequence is TGTGCCAGCAGCATACGGACAGCCTACGAGCAGTACTTC.